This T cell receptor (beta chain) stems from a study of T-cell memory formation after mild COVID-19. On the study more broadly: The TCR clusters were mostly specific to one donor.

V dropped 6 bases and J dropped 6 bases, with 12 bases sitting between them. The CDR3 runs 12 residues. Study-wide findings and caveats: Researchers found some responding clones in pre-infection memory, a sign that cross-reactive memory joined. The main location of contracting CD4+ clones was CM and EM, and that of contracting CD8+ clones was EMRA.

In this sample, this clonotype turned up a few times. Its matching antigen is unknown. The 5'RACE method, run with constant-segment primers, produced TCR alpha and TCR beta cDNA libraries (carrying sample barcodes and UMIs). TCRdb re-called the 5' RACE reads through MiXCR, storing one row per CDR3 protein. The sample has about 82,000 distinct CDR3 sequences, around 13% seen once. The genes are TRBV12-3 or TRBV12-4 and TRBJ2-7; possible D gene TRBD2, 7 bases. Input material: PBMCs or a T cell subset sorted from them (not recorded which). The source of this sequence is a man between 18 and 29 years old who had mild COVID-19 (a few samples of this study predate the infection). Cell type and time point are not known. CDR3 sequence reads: CASSPGGGEQYV. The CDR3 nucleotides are TGTGCCAGCAGCCCGGGGGGCGGCGAGCAGTACGTC.